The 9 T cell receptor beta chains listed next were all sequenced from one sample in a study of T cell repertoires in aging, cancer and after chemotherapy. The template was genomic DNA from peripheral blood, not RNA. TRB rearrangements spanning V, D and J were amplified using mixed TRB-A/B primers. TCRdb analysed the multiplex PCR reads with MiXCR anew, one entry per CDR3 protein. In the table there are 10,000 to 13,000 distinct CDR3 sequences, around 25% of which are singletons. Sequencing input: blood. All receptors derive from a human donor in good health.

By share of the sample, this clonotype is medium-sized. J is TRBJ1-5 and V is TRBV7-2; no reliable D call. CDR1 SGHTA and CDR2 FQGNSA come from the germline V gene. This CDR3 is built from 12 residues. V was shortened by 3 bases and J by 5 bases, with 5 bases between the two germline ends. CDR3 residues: CASSFSHQPQHF. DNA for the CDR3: TGTGCCAGCAGCTTTTCGCATCAGCCCCAGCATTTT.

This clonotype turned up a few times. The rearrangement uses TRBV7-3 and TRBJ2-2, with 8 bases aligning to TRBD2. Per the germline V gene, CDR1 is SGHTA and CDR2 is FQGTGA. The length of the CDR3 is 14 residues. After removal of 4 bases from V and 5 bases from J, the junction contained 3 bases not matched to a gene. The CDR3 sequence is CASSWGLGTGELFF. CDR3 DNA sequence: TGTGCCAGCAGCTGGGGACTAGGTACCGGGGAGCTGTTTTTT. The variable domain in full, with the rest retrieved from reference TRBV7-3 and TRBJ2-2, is GAGVSQTPSNKVTEKGKYVELRCDPISGHTALYWYRQSLGQGPEFLIYFQGTGAADDSGLPNDRFFAVRPEGSVSTLKIQRTERGDSAVYLCASSWGLGTGELFFGEGSRLTVL.

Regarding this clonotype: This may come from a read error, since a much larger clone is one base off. CDR3 nucleotides: TGTGCCCGGAGTGTAAACAGGGTCTACGAGCAGTACTTC. Amino acid sequence: CARSVNRVYEQYF. The chain combines TRBV30 with TRBJ2-7; D is perhaps TRBD1 (6 bases). The CDR3 covers 13 residues. Germline assignment: CDR1 GTSNPN and CDR2 SVGIG (reference sequence).

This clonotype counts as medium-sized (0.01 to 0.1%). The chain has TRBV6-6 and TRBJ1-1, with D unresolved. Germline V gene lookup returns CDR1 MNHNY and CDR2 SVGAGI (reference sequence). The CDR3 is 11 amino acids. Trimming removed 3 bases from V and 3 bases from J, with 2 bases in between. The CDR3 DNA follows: TGTGCCAGCAGTTATCACACTGAAGCTTTCTTT. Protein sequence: CASSYHTEAFF.

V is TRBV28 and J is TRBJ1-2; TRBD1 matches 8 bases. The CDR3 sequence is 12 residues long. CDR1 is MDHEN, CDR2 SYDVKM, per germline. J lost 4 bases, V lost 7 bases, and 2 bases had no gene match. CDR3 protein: CASMDRAYGYTF. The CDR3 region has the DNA TGTGCCAGCATGGACAGGGCCTATGGCTACACCTTC.

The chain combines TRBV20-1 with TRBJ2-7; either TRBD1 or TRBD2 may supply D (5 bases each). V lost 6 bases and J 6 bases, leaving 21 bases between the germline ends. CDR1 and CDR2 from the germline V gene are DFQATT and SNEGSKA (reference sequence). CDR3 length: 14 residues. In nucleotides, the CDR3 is TGCAGTGCGTCTCGGGACCCCCAATGGTCCGAGCAGTACTTC. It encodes CSASRDPQWSEQYF.

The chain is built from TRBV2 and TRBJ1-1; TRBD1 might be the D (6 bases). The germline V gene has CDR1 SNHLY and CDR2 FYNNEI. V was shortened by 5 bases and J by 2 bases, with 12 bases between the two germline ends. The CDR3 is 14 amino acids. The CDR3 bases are TGTGCCAGCAGTCCTGTCAGGGGAAACACTGAAGCTTTCTTT. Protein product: CASSPVRGNTEAFF.

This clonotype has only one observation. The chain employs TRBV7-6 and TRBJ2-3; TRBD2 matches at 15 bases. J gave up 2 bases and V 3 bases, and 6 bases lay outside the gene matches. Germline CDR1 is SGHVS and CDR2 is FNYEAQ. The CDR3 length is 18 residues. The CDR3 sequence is CASSLRTSGGATTDTQYF. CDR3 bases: TGTGCCAGCAGCTTGAGGACTAGCGGGGGGGCCACCACAGATACGCAGTATTTT.

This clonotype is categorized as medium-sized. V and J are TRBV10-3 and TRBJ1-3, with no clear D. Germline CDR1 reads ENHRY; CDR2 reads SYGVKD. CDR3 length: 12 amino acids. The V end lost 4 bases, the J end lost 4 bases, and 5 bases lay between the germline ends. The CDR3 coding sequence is TGTGCCATCAGTGCCTCGGGAAACACCATATATTTT. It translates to CAISASGNTIYF.